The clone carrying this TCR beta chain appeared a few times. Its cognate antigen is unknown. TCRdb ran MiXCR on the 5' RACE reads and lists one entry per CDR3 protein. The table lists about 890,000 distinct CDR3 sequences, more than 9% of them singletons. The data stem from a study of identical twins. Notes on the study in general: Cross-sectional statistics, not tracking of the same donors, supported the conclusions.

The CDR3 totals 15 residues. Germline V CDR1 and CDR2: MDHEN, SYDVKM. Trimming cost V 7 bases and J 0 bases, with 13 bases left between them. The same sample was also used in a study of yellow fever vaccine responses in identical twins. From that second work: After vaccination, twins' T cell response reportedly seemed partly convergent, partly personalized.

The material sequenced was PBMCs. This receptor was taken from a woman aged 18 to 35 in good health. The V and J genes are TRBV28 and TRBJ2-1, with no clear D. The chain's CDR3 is CASNLPGPSYNEQFF. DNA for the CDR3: TGTGCCAGCAACCTACCAGGTCCCTCCTACAATGAGCAGTTCTTC. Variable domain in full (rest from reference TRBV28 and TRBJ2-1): DVKVTQSSRYLVKRTGEKVFLECVQDMDHENMFWYRQDPGLGLRLIYFSYDVKMKEKGDIPEGYSVSREKKERFSLILESASTNQTSMYLCASNLPGPSYNEQFFGPGTRLTVL.